This TCR beta chain was found in a study of CD8+ T cells in alopecia areata. V dropped 0 bases and J dropped 6 bases, with 18 bases sitting between them. The CDR3 is 17 residues long. The V gene's germline CDR1 is MGHRA and CDR2 YSYEKL. Study findings and constraints: Elevated clonality characterized lesional scalp relative to normal scalp, particularly in alopecia totalis/universalis.

A word on this clone: Antigen: not known.

Alopecia areata patients had lesional scalp punch biopsies and peripheral blood taken from them. CD4+ and CD8+ T cells were sorted from PBMCs. TCR sequencing used cDNA made by reverse transcription of extracted RNA. Measured with immunoSEQ multiplex PCR; TCRdb has only the in-frame clones, and not every one. The repertoire holds 65,000 to 95,000 clones, with roughly 47% as singletons. The sequencing sample was made of NKG2D-high CD8+ T cells sorted from blood. The chain recombines TRBV4-1 with TRBJ2-1; D unresolved. This clonotype was sampled from a human donor with alopecia areata. This CDR3 reads CASSQELRYGFSNEQFF. The DNA for the CDR3 is TGCGCCAGCAGCCAAGAGTTGAGATATGGGTTTAGCAATGAGCAGTTCTTC.